This T cell receptor beta chain was captured by sequencing in a study of shared clonotypes between healthy human individuals. The CDR3 consists of 15 residues. Looked up from germline, CDR1 is MNHEY and CDR2 is SMNVEV (reference sequence). Trimming took 5 bases from V and 3 from J, leaving 13 bases between them. Concerning this clone itself: Its matching antigen is unknown.

Findings of the study overall: For naive CD4 cells, 4% to 6% of clonotypes were shared across four donors.

Deep-level settings were used for running the assay. Original handling: From ImmunoSEQ came sequences covering only the junction and carrying no quality scores, so filtering differed. The data were produced by immunoSEQ multiplex PCR, yet TCRdb's version contains in-frame clones alone and is incomplete. V and J calls and clone size follow that table, whereas D and trimming were derived from the DNA. The data show a few hundred thousand clones, with around 86% seen just once and 15% to 20% held by the top ten. CD8 memory cells included CD45RO+ cells plus CCR7-negative CD45RA+ TemRA cells. The chain links TRBV27 to TRBJ1-4, with D unresolved. The sequence came from a man aged 18 to 30 in good health. Sequenced: memory CD8+ T cells sorted from blood. Subset noted: CD45RO+ cells pooled with CCR7-negative TemRA cells. CDR3: CASSMGIRPNEKLFF. DNA for the CDR3: TGTGCCAGCAGTATGGGGATTCGACCTAATGAAAAACTGTTTTTT.